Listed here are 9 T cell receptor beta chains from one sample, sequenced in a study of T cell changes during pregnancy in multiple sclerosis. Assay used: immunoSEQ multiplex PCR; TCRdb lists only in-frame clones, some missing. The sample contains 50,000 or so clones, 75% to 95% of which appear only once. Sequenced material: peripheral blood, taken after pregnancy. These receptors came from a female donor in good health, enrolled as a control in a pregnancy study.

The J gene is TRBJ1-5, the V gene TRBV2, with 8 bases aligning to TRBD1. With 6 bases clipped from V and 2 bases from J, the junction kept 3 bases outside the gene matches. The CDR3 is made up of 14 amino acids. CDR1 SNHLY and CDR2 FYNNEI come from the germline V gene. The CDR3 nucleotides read TGTGCCAGCAGACACAGGGGGGGCAATCAGCCCCAGCATTTT. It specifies CASRHRGGNQPQHF.

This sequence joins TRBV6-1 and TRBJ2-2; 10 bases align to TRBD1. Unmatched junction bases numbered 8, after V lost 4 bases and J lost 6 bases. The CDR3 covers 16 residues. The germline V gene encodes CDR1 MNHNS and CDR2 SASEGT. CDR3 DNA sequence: TGTGCCAGCAGTGCCATCGGGACAGGGGTGGCCGGGGAGCTGTTTTTT. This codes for CASSAIGTGVAGELFF.

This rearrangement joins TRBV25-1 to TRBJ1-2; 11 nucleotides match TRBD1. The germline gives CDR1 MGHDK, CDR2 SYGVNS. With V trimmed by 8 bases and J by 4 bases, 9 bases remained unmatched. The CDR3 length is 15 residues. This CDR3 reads CASLGQGANGYGYTF. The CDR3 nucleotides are TGTGCCAGCCTAGGACAGGGGGCGAACGGCTATGGCTACACCTTC.

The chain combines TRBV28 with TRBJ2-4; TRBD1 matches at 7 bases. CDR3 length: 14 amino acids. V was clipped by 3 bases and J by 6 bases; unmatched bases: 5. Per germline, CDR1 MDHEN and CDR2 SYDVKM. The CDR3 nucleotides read TGTGCCAGCAGTTTCGGGACAGTGGGAAACATTCAGTACTTC. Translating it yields CASSFGTVGNIQYF.

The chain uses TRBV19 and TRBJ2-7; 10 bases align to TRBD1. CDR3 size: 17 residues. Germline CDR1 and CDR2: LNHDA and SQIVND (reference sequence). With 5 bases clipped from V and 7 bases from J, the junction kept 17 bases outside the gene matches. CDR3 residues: CASSSFQDRGQGGEQYF. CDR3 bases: TGTGCCAGTAGTTCCTTTCAAGACAGGGGGCAAGGAGGAGAGCAGTACTTC.

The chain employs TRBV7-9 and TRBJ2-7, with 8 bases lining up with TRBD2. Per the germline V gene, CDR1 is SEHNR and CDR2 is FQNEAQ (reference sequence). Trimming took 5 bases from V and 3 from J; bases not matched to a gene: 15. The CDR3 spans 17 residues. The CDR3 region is CASSPNSGRAPSYEQYF. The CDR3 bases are TGTGCCAGCAGCCCAAACTCCGGGAGGGCCCCCAGCTACGAGCAGTACTTC.

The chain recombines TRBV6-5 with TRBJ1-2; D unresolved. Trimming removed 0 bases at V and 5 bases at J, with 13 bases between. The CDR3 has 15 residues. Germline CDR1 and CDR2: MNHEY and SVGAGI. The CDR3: CASSYSTGGNYGYTF. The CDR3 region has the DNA TGTGCCAGCAGTTACTCCACGGGCGGGAATTATGGCTACACCTTC.

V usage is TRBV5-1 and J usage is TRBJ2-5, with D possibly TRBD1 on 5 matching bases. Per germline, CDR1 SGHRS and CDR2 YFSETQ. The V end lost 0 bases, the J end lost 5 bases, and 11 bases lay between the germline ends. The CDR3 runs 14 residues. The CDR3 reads CASSLVTPGETQYF. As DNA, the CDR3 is TGCGCCAGCAGCTTGGTGACCCCAGGGGAGACCCAGTACTTC.

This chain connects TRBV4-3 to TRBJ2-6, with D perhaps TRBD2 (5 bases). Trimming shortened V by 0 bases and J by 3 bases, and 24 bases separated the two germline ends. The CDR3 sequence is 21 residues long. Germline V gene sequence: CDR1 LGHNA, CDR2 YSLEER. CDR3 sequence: CASSQDRVGVSVVGGANVLTF. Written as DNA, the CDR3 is TGCGCCAGCAGCCAAGATAGGGTCGGGGTGAGTGTCGTCGGTGGGGCCAACGTCCTGACTTTC.